Only a few counts were recorded for the clone carrying this TCR beta chain. Antigen specificity is unknown. The data are from a study of cytomegalovirus exposure and HLA in healthy donors. About the study: Unique TCR beta sequences numbering about 100 million came from approximately 180 million T cells in an earlier analysis.

General study results and limits: Later analysis identified a missense DCLRE1C variant that was linked to TCR beta V- and J-gene trimming. A later analysis found common viral pathogens apparently linked to several of the most significant clusters.

Germline-derived CDR1 and CDR2 are LNHDA and SQIVND (reference sequence). V shed 6 bases, J shed 4 bases, and the junction held 7 bases outside the gene matches. The CDR3 sequence is 14 residues long. The PCR employed 60 Vbeta primers together with 13 Jbeta primers. Only in-frame clones appear in the TCRdb table, and some are missing; sequencing was by immunoSEQ multiplex PCR. Among about 170,000 clones listed, 80% were seen once. The rearrangement links TRBV19 to TRBJ2-3, with 7 bases that match TRBD1. This sequence originates from a male donor in good health and CMV-seronegative. Source material: PBMCs. The CDR3, as DNA: TGTGCCAGTAGATCGGGACAGTGGGCAGATACGCAGTATTTT. This encodes CASRSGQWADTQYF.